These 29 T cell receptor beta chains were all obtained from the same sample, sequenced in a study of T cell responses to AZD1222 COVID-19 vaccine (dated by TCRdb to 2020 to 2022). The time point label here, explained by the study, means: baseline before first vaccination. Library construction relied on the immunoSEQ multiplex PCR assay. TCRdb carries this immuneACCESS record with in-frame sequences only. Its versions omit some clonotypes, under half of them owing to an unresolved V gene in the studies checked, with the rest unexplained. The sample table shows tens of thousands of clones, and around 84% are seen once. About 13% of the sample is in the top ten clones. The sample here was peripheral blood, taken on day 0 of AZD1222 vaccination. The receptors shown here come from an adult in good health.

CDR3 nucleotides: TGTGCCAGCAGCTTAAGTTTGACTCAGCGGGGGTCAGCAGATACGCAGTATTTT. It specifies CASSLSLTQRGSADTQYF. This chain joins TRBV11-2 and TRBJ2-3; 8 bases are a match to TRBD2. Trimming cost V 2 bases and J 4 bases; bases outside gene matches: 14. Germline loops: CDR1 SGHAT, CDR2 FQNNGV. The CDR3 extends over 18 amino acids.

The sample holds one count of this clone. The chain is built from TRBV6-5 and TRBJ2-2; perhaps D is TRBD1 or TRBD2 (5 bases each). V lost 0 bases and J lost 7, with 12 bases in between. The CDR3 spans 15 residues. Germline assignment: CDR1 MNHEY and CDR2 SVGAGI. CDR3 nucleotide sequence: TGTGCCAGCAGTTACTCGGGACGGGTATACGGGGAGCTGTTTTTT. Its translation is CASSYSGRVYGELFF.

V gene TRBV3-1 (or the pseudogene TRBV3-2) combines with J gene TRBJ1-1; D call uncertain. V lost 7 bases and J lost 2, with 11 bases in between. This CDR3 is built from 13 residues. Germline CDR1 reads LGHDT; CDR2 reads YNNKEL (reference sequence). CDR3 DNA: TGTGCCAGCACCCGAACAAGCAACACTGAAGCTTTCTTT. Translating gives CASTRTSNTEAFF.

This rearrangement joins TRBV5-5 to TRBJ1-1, with D uncertain. The CDR3 extends over 15 amino acids. V shed 7 bases and J shed 3 bases, with 19 bases lying between them. Germline V CDR1 and CDR2: SGHKS, YYEKEE (reference sequence). CDR3 in DNA: TGTGCCAGCGTAAATTACGAGCAAGTGGACACTGAAGCTTTCTTT. Translating gives CASVNYEQVDTEAFF.

The gene calls are TRBV2 and TRBJ1-2; 8 bases are shared with TRBD1. Germline V CDR1 and CDR2: SNHLY, FYNNEI. CDR3 length equals 15 residues. With 8 bases clipped from V and 6 bases from J, the junction kept 14 bases outside the gene matches. The CDR3 reads CASVRSGGALDGYTF. CDR3 DNA: TGTGCCAGCGTGAGGTCAGGGGGCGCGCTCGATGGCTACACCTTC.

The chain combines TRBV5-1 with TRBJ2-7, with D perhaps assigned TRBD1 or TRBD2 (5 bases each). This CDR3 spans 15 amino acids. CDR1 is SGHRS and CDR2 is YFSETQ in the germline V gene. Between the trimmed V and J ends, which lost 4 bases and 1 base, there was a span of 15 bases. The CDR3 DNA sequence: TGCGCCAGCAGCCCGGCCGGGGCTCCATCCTACGAGCAGTACTTC. Translating it yields CASSPAGAPSYEQYF.

This clone was recorded a few times. This chain joins TRBV6-1 and TRBJ1-2; D is perhaps TRBD1 (5 bases). The CDR3 runs 14 residues. CDR1 MNHNS and CDR2 SASEGT come from the germline V gene. Trimming cost V 3 bases and J 5 bases, with 13 bases left between them. The CDR3 region is CASSDGSGGYGYTF. Here the CDR3 DNA reads TGTGCCAGCAGTGATGGATCGGGGGGGTATGGCTACACCTTC.

The genes are TRBV19 and TRBJ1-3; no clear D. The CDR3 extends over 15 amino acids. Germline assignment: CDR1 LNHDA and CDR2 SQIVND (reference sequence). V was pared by 4 bases and J by 4 bases, with 14 bases between. CDR3 coding DNA: TGTGCCAGTAGTACACCGGGCCGGCCGGGAAACACCATATATTTT. Translated: CASSTPGRPGNTIYF.

This chain uses TRBV7-2 with TRBJ2-2; maybe TRBD1 (5 bases). The germline V and J ends were trimmed by 9 bases and 7 bases, with 18 bases remaining between them. Per the germline V gene, CDR1 is SGHTA and CDR2 is FQGNSA. The CDR3 covers 14 residues. CDR3 protein: CASQPVGAIGELFF. In DNA form, the CDR3 reads TGTGCCAGTCAGCCGGTAGGGGCAATCGGGGAGCTGTTTTTT.

The rearrangement links TRBV5-4 to TRBJ1-6; D is ambiguous. V dropped 0 bases and J dropped 7 bases, with 5 bases sitting between them. CDR1 and CDR2 from the germline V gene are SGHNT and YYREEE (reference sequence). The CDR3 consists of 13 residues. CDR3 in amino acids: CASSLEVNSPLHF. The CDR3, as DNA: TGTGCCAGCAGCTTGGAGGTAAATTCACCCCTCCACTTT.

The CDR3 loop reads CASSLKWVVLSVSGNTIYF. CDR3 in DNA: TGTGCCAGCAGCTTAAAGTGGGTCGTGTTATCAGTCTCTGGAAACACCATATATTTT. The rearrangement links TRBV7-4 to TRBJ1-3; D gene uncertain. Germline values: CDR1 SGHVT, CDR2 SQSDAQ. The CDR3 spans 19 residues. The V end was cut by 2 bases, the J end by 0 bases, with 20 bases between.

The gene calls are TRBV10-3 and TRBJ1-4; D is uncertain. Trimming took 4 bases from V and 8 from J, leaving 11 bases between them. Germline V gene data show CDR1 as ENHRY and CDR2 as SYGVKD. The CDR3 has 13 residues. The DNA of the CDR3 is TGTGCCATCAGTGCCAGGACTGGAGAAAAACTGTTTTTT. Translating it yields CAISARTGEKLFF.

V is TRBV4-2 and J is TRBJ1-1; TRBD1 aligns across 8 bases. The length of the CDR3 is 16 residues. J was trimmed by 5 bases and V by 4 bases; bases with no gene match: 12. Germline CDR1 is LGHNA and CDR2 is YNFKEQ. The CDR3 protein is CASSPTWTGRETEAFF. DNA of the CDR3: TGTGCCAGCAGCCCTACTTGGACAGGGCGAGAAACTGAAGCTTTCTTT.

The chain joins TRBV12-3 or TRBV12-4 to TRBJ1-2; D unresolved. CDR3 size: 13 residues. V shed 1 base and J shed 8 bases, with 11 bases lying between them. The CDR3 sequence is CASSLGTAFGYTF. Written as DNA, the CDR3 is TGTGCCAGCAGTTTAGGGACGGCGTTCGGCTACACCTTC.

The chain uses TRBV7-2 and TRBJ1-3; D remains ambiguous. In germline, CDR1 is SGHTA, CDR2 FQGNSA. The CDR3 runs 17 residues. The V and J ends lost 3 bases and 1 base respectively, with 16 bases between them. The CDR3 is CASSFDLRLGSGNTIYF. CDR3 nucleotides: TGTGCCAGCAGCTTCGATCTTCGCCTGGGGTCTGGAAACACCATATATTTT.

This clone was recorded once. The V and J genes are TRBV3-1 (or the pseudogene TRBV3-2) and TRBJ1-5; D is perhaps TRBD1 (5 bases). V was pared by 1 base and J by 6 bases, with 16 bases between. The CDR3 covers 16 residues. The germline gives CDR1 LGHDT, CDR2 YNNKEL (reference sequence). The CDR3 region is CASSQGFGGGTQPQHF. CDR3 DNA sequence: TGTGCCAGCAGCCAAGGGTTCGGCGGGGGAACTCAGCCCCAGCATTTT.

The V call is TRBV19, the J call TRBJ1-1, with no clear D. Deletions cut 3 bases from V and 0 bases from J, with 8 bases between. This CDR3 is 14 amino acids long. The germline V gene encodes CDR1 LNHDA and CDR2 SQIVND (reference sequence). The CDR3 here is CASSIFAVNTEAFF. The CDR3 DNA is TGTGCCAGTAGTATTTTCGCGGTGAACACTGAAGCTTTCTTT.

V is TRBV2 and J is TRBJ1-1, with D perhaps TRBD1 (5 bases). The CDR3 loop spans 13 amino acids. V lost 4 bases, J lost 1 base, and 7 bases lay in between. Germline V gives CDR1 SNHLY, CDR2 FYNNEI. CDR3 sequence reads: CASSVGQNTEAFF. For the CDR3, the DNA is TGTGCCAGCAGTGTGGGGCAGAACACTGAAGCTTTCTTT.

This clone was recorded a few times. V is TRBV4-1 and J is TRBJ2-1, with 14 bases matching TRBD2. The CDR3 is 19 amino acids. The trim removed 4 bases at V and 0 bases at J, leaving 8 bases unmatched. CDR1 is MGHRA, CDR2 YSYEKL, per germline. CDR3 DNA sequence: TGCGCCAGCAGCCCCTCGGGACTAGCGGGGGCTTACTCCTACAATGAGCAGTTCTTC. Its protein is CASSPSGLAGAYSYNEQFF.

Regarding this clone: This sample includes further DNA sequences coding for the same CDR3. This sequence joins TRBV5-1 and TRBJ2-5; D gene uncertain. Germline loops: CDR1 SGHRS, CDR2 YFSETQ. The V end lost 2 bases, the J end lost 2 bases, and 7 bases lay between the germline ends. This CDR3 comprises 13 residues. CDR3 coding DNA: TGCGCCAGCAGCTTTAACAGTCAAGAGACCCAGTACTTC. It codes for CASSFNSQETQYF.

The chain couples TRBV4-2 to TRBJ1-4; D remains unclear. Germline V CDR1 and CDR2: LGHNA, YNFKEQ. V lost 1 base to trimming and J lost 0 bases, with 3 bases between them. The CDR3 contains 14 residues. Here the CDR3 DNA reads TGTGCCAGCAGCCAAGGGACAACTAATGAAAAACTGTTTTTT. The encoded protein is CASSQGTTNEKLFF.

This clone has just a few counts. The V gene is TRBV7-2, the J gene TRBJ1-6; D unresolved. Per the germline V gene, CDR1 is SGHTA and CDR2 is FQGNSA. The V and J ends lost 5 bases and 10 bases respectively, with 24 bases between them. The CDR3 covers 17 residues. The CDR3 DNA reads TGTGCCAGCAGCCCCTACTACCCGCGGGCGGACGAATCACCCCTCCACTTT. Translation: CASSPYYPRADESPLHF.

The rearrangement links TRBV2 to TRBJ1-1, with 8 bases aligning to TRBD1. The CDR3 consists of 13 residues. The germline CDR1 and CDR2 sequences are SNHLY and FYNNEI. V gave up 10 bases and J gave up 2 bases; unmatched junction bases: 6. CDR3 residues: CAIGQGINTEAFF. CDR3 sequence (DNA): TGTGCCATCGGACAGGGAATTAACACTGAAGCTTTCTTT.

The V gene is TRBV18, the J gene TRBJ2-5; no reliable D call. The CDR3 totals 17 residues. Between the trimmed V and J ends, which lost 0 bases and 1 base, there was a span of 15 bases. Germline V lookup: CDR1 KGHSH, CDR2 LQKENI. CDR3: CASSPPGVGGFQETQYF. CDR3 nucleotide sequence: TGTGCCAGCTCACCACCAGGCGTAGGTGGGTTCCAAGAGACCCAGTACTTC.

This clone appeared once. The V and J genes are TRBV7-2 and TRBJ1-3, with TRBD1 matching over 8 bases. Germline V gene data show CDR1 as SGHTA and CDR2 as FQGNSA. The J segment lost 3 bases and the V segment lost 5 bases, leaving 9 bases of the junction unmatched. CDR3 size: 16 residues. CDR3 in amino acids: CASSPSPGGSGNTIYF. CDR3 nucleotides: TGTGCCAGCAGCCCGTCCCCAGGGGGCAGTGGAAACACCATATATTTT.

The genes are TRBV29-1 and TRBJ2-2, with 10 bases identical to TRBD1. Per the germline V gene, CDR1 is SQVTM and CDR2 is ANQGSEA. CDR3 length: 14 residues. V dropped 7 bases and J dropped 5; count of bases not matched to a gene: 7. CDR3 nucleotides: TGCAGCGGTTACCGGGACAGGGGTACCGGGGAGCTGTTTTTT. This gives the protein CSGYRDRGTGELFF.

The V gene is TRBV28, the J gene TRBJ2-2; D is unresolved. Per the germline V gene, CDR1 is MDHEN and CDR2 is SYDVKM. This CDR3 is 15 amino acids long. V was trimmed by 3 bases and J by 0 bases, leaving 8 bases between them. The CDR3 bases are TGTGCCAGCAGTTTCGGTAGGGCGAACACCGGGGAGCTGTTTTTT. Amino acid sequence: CASSFGRANTGELFF. Supplemented by reference TRBV28 and TRBJ2-2, the full variable domain reads DVKVTQSSRYLVKRTGEKVFLECVQDMDHENMFWYRQDPGLGLRLIYFSYDVKMKEKGDIPEGYSVSREKKERFSLILESASTNQTSMYLCASSFGRANTGELFFGEGSRLTVL.

This clone has more than one count but fewer than ten. The genes are TRBV9 and TRBJ2-6, with 7 bases identical to TRBD1. Germline V gene lookup returns CDR1 SGDLS and CDR2 YYNGEE. The CDR3 runs 19 residues. V shed 4 bases, J shed 2 bases, and the junction held 15 bases outside the gene matches. This CDR3 reads CASSPRRGGSVTGANVLTF. CDR3 nucleotide sequence: TGTGCCAGCAGCCCCCGGAGAGGGGGCTCGGTCACTGGGGCCAACGTCCTGACTTTC.

This rearrangement joins TRBV7-9 to TRBJ2-1; D may be TRBD1 (6 bases). The V and J ends lost 5 bases and 8 bases respectively, with 16 bases between them. The germline V gene encodes CDR1 SEHNR and CDR2 FQNEAQ (reference sequence). This CDR3 spans 14 amino acids. In DNA, the CDR3 is TGTGCCAGCAGCCCCCGACAGGTCACCGATGAGCAGTTCTTC. Its translation is CASSPRQVTDEQFF.